A single sample is the source of the 31 T cell receptor beta chains below, sequenced in a study of blood T cell repertoires in COVID-19. The method was immunoSEQ multiplex PCR; TCRdb's version includes in-frame clones alone and lacks a portion of them. The data contain hundreds of thousands of clones, around nine tenths of them singletons. The sequencing input was peripheral blood. The source of these receptors is a man aged 40-55 years with acute or convalescent COVID-19.

V usage is TRBV11-3 and J usage is TRBJ2-3; TRBD2 is a possible D gene (6 bases). Germline V gene lookup returns CDR1 SGHNT and CDR2 YENEEA. This CDR3 is built from 16 residues. The V and J ends lost 1 base and 1 base respectively, with 12 bases between them. CDR3 residues: CASSLATGLGTDTQYF. The CDR3 DNA sequence: TGTGCCAGCAGCTTAGCTACGGGACTTGGCACAGATACGCAGTATTTT.

The V gene is TRBV2, the J gene TRBJ2-2; D perhaps matches TRBD1 (6 bases). V lost 2 bases to trimming and J lost 5 bases, with 12 bases between them. This CDR3 region has 15 residues. Germline V CDR1 and CDR2: SNHLY, FYNNEI. The CDR3 DNA reads as TGTGCCAGCAGTGAAATCAGGGGAAGGACCGGGGAGCTGTTTTTT. Residues: CASSEIRGRTGELFF.

The genes are TRBV5-4 and TRBJ1-1; D ambiguous. Germline V CDR1 and CDR2: SGHNT, YYREEE (reference sequence). V was pared by 2 bases and J by 4 bases, with 15 bases between. The CDR3 consists of 15 residues. The CDR3 nucleotides are TGTGCCAGCAGCTTCCCCGGCTCGGGGAGCACTGAAGCTTTCTTT. Translated: CASSFPGSGSTEAFF.

V and J are TRBV3-1 (or the pseudogene TRBV3-2) and TRBJ2-1, with a weak D call TRBD2 (5 bases). Germline-derived CDR1 and CDR2 are LGHDT and YNNKEL (reference sequence). This CDR3 region has 15 residues. V was cut by 6 bases and J by 7 bases, with 19 bases left in between. CDR3 sequence: CASSRGRRSGNEQFF. Written as DNA, the CDR3 is TGTGCCAGCAGTCGTGGGCGGAGGTCGGGGAATGAGCAGTTCTTC.

This chain joins TRBV19 and TRBJ2-7; D possibly corresponds to TRBD2 (6 bases). V was pared by 10 bases and J by 3 bases, with 22 bases between. The germline V gene encodes CDR1 LNHDA and CDR2 SQIVND (reference sequence). This CDR3 spans 15 amino acids. The CDR3 sequence is CATARGAGLDYEQYF. CDR3 in DNA: TGTGCCACCGCGCGGGGCGCAGGTCTGGACTACGAGCAGTACTTC.

The chain employs TRBV5-1 and TRBJ2-3; 7 nucleotides align to TRBD1. The V segment lost 4 bases and the J segment 5 bases; nucleotides outside the gene matches: 7. There are 14 residues in the CDR3. From germline, CDR1 is SGHRS and CDR2 YFSETQ. CDR3: CASSPDRDGDTQYF. The CDR3 DNA reads as TGCGCCAGCAGCCCCGACAGGGACGGAGATACGCAGTATTTT.

The chain joins TRBV12-2 to TRBJ2-6; TRBD1 is the table's D call, not checked against the DNA. TRBV12-2 is reported as a pseudogene. The CDR3 length is 13 residues. The CDR3 DNA follows: TGTGCAACCCGACACTTCTGGGCCAACGTCCTGACTTTC. Translation: CATRHFWANVLTF.

This clone was counted between two and nine times. J is TRBJ1-2 and V is TRBV2, with 8 positions matching TRBD1. The junction had 5 bases not matched to a gene; V was cut back by 6 bases and J by 2 bases. This CDR3 contains 14 residues. CDR1 SNHLY and CDR2 FYNNEI come from the germline V gene. CDR3 amino acids: CASRAGQGNYGYTF. The CDR3 DNA reads as TGTGCCAGCAGGGCTGGACAGGGCAACTATGGCTACACCTTC.

This clone has more than one count but fewer than ten. V usage is TRBV3-1 (or the pseudogene TRBV3-2) and J usage is TRBJ2-1, with TRBD2 matching 11 bases. The germline V gene encodes CDR1 LGHDT and CDR2 YNNKEL (reference sequence). J was trimmed by 6 bases and V by 1 base; bases with no gene match: 14. The CDR3 contains 19 residues. The CDR3 loop is CASSQGFSPGLAESNEQFF. CDR3 in DNA: TGTGCCAGCAGCCAAGGGTTCTCTCCGGGACTAGCGGAGAGCAATGAGCAGTTCTTC.

This rearrangement joins TRBV19 to TRBJ1-5; TRBD1 matches 7 bases. Germline loops: CDR1 LNHDA, CDR2 SQIVND (reference sequence). The junction had 9 bases not matched to a gene; V was cut back by 0 bases and J by 4 bases. The CDR3 totals 17 residues. The CDR3 sequence is CASSIDHRGFGNQPQHF. CDR3 bases: TGTGCCAGTAGTATAGACCACAGGGGCTTTGGGAATCAGCCCCAGCATTTT.

V is TRBV29-1 and J is TRBJ1-2, with D perhaps TRBD1 (5 bases). CDR3 length: 13 residues. Germline V gene data show CDR1 as SQVTM and CDR2 as ANQGSEA. V was pared by 1 base and J by 1 base, with 7 bases between. CDR3 sequence reads: CSVEVQDNYGYTF. CDR3 in DNA: TGCAGCGTTGAAGTACAGGATAACTATGGCTACACCTTC.

V and J are TRBV3-1 (or the pseudogene TRBV3-2) and TRBJ1-1; 11 nucleotides agree with TRBD1. Per the germline V gene, CDR1 is LGHDT and CDR2 is YNNKEL (reference sequence). The CDR3 extends over 16 amino acids. V lost 3 bases to trimming and J lost 4 bases; unmatched junction nucleotides: 7. In nucleotides, the CDR3 is TGTGCCAGCAGCCAGTGGACAGGGGGCTGGACCACTGAAGCTTTCTTT. Translated, it gives CASSQWTGGWTTEAFF.

The chain is built from TRBV3-1 (or the pseudogene TRBV3-2) and TRBJ1-6, with unresolved D. The germline gives CDR1 LGHDT, CDR2 YNNKEL (reference sequence). The CDR3 contains 16 residues. With 4 bases removed from V and 7 bases from J, the gap between germline ends came to 17 bases. The CDR3 DNA reads TGTGCCAGCAGCCTGCTACAGCACGCCTTAAATTCACCCCTCCACTTT. Its translation: CASSLLQHALNSPLHF.

The V and J genes are TRBV6-1 and TRBJ1-2; a possible D gene is TRBD1 (5 bases). The CDR3 spans 12 residues. V lost 3 bases and J 8 bases, leaving 10 bases between the germline ends. Germline CDR1 and CDR2: MNHNS and SASEGT. The CDR3 sequence: CASSDGGRGYTF. The CDR3 DNA reads TGTGCCAGCAGTGACGGGGGAAGGGGCTACACCTTC.

About this clone: This specimen includes other DNA sequences encoding the same CDR3. The chain carries TRBV20-1 and TRBJ2-1; no reliable D call. Trimming shortened V by 5 bases and J by 4 bases, and 3 bases separated the two germline ends. CDR3 length equals 10 residues. Germline V CDR1 and CDR2: DFQATT, SNEGSKA (reference sequence). CDR3 sequence reads: CSAQYNEQFF. The CDR3 DNA is TGCAGTGCTCAATACAATGAGCAGTTCTTC.

The chain is built from TRBV6-6 and TRBJ1-2, with unresolved D. The germline V and J ends were trimmed by 7 bases and 5 bases, with 14 bases remaining between them. The CDR3 spans 13 residues. CDR1 and CDR2 from the germline V gene are MNHNY and SVGAGI (reference sequence). CDR3 sequence (DNA): TGTGCCAGCACTCTAGGTGTTGGTTATGGCTACACCTTC. Amino acid sequence: CASTLGVGYGYTF.

The CDR3 DNA follows: TGTGCCAGCAGCTTGGTACCGGGGACTGAAGCTTTCTTT. Amino acid sequence: CASSLVPGTEAFF. The V gene is TRBV5-8, the J gene TRBJ1-1; D is unclear. V was clipped by 0 bases and J by 5 bases, with 8 bases between them. CDR3 length: 13 amino acids. Germline V lookup: CDR1 SGHTS, CDR2 YDEGEE.

This chain connects TRBV18 to TRBJ1-1; unclear D gene. Between the trimmed V and J ends, which lost 4 bases and 4 bases, there was a span of 16 bases. The CDR3 runs 15 residues. In germline, CDR1 is KGHSH, CDR2 LQKENI. CDR3 sequence (DNA): TGTGCCAGCTCACAAACATATGGGGAGGGCACTGAAGCTTTCTTT. It yields the protein CASSQTYGEGTEAFF. Full variable domain (missing parts from reference TRBV18 and TRBJ1-1): NAGVMQNPRHLVRRRGQEARLRCSPMKGHSHVYWYRQLPEEGLKFMVYLQKENIIDESGMPKERFSAEFPKEGPSILRIQQVVRGDSAAYFCASSQTYGEGTEAFFGQGTRLTVV.

The chain carries TRBV19 and TRBJ2-2, with TRBD2 matching over 7 bases. Germline V gives CDR1 LNHDA, CDR2 SQIVND (reference sequence). V gave up 7 bases and J gave up 5 bases; unmatched junction bases: 13. This CDR3 is 16 amino acids long. CDR3 sequence reads: CASKRVAGLGTGELFF. The CDR3 DNA is TGTGCCAGTAAGAGAGTTGCCGGACTAGGAACCGGGGAGCTGTTTTTT.

The chain couples TRBV27 to TRBJ1-2; 7 positions match TRBD1. J was trimmed by 8 bases and V by 4 bases; bases with no gene match: 10. The germline V gene encodes CDR1 MNHEY and CDR2 SMNVEV (reference sequence). CDR3 length: 14 amino acids. The CDR3 is CASSSTTGARGYTF. CDR3 coding DNA: TGTGCCAGCAGTTCGACCACAGGGGCTCGAGGCTACACCTTC.

The rearrangement joins TRBV3-1 (or the pseudogene TRBV3-2) to TRBJ2-3; no definite D call. Germline V gives CDR1 LGHDT, CDR2 YNNKEL (reference sequence). The germline V and J ends were trimmed by 0 bases and 12 bases, with 10 bases remaining between them. This CDR3 comprises 12 residues. The CDR3 protein is CASSQEKYPQYF. For the CDR3, the DNA is TGTGCCAGCAGCCAAGAAAAATATCCTCAGTATTTT.

This clone was counted only a few times. The gene calls are TRBV7-2 and TRBJ2-1; TRBD2 agrees at 15 bases. Germline loops: CDR1 SGHTA, CDR2 FQGNSA. The CDR3 spans 15 residues. V dropped 5 bases and J dropped 5; count of bases not matched to a gene: 1. The CDR3 reads CASSGTSGGNNEQFF. CDR3 nucleotide sequence: TGTGCCAGCAGCGGGACTAGCGGGGGGAACAATGAGCAGTTCTTC.

This clone has more than one count but fewer than ten. This chain connects TRBV7-9 to TRBJ1-2; no reliable D call. This CDR3 is 15 amino acids long. CDR1 is SEHNR and CDR2 is FQNEAQ in the germline V gene (reference sequence). The V and J ends lost 3 bases and 0 bases respectively, with 11 bases between them. This CDR3 is CASSFGQVSNYGYTF. The CDR3 coding sequence is TGTGCCAGCAGCTTTGGTCAGGTATCTAACTATGGCTACACCTTC.

The rearrangement links TRBV10-3 to TRBJ2-6; D not certain. This CDR3 contains 15 residues. The germline V gene has CDR1 ENHRY and CDR2 SYGVKD. Trimming stripped 3 bases from V and 0 bases from J, with 6 bases between. The CDR3 sequence is CAISDTVSGANVLTF. CDR3 DNA: TGTGCCATCAGTGACACTGTCTCTGGGGCCAACGTCCTGACTTTC.

J is TRBJ1-4 and V is TRBV6-5; D call uncertain. This CDR3 contains 14 residues. CDR1 and CDR2 from the germline V gene are MNHEY and SVGAGI. The V end lost 10 bases, the J end lost 8 bases, and 20 bases lay between the germline ends. The DNA of the CDR3 is TGTGCCACCCTCGGGGTCTGGGGAGGGGAAAAACTGTTTTTT. It codes for CATLGVWGGEKLFF.

The chain combines TRBV2 with TRBJ1-2; no clear D. Germline CDR1 and CDR2: SNHLY and FYNNEI. Trimming took 6 bases from V and 8 from J, leaving 10 bases between them. The CDR3 spans 11 residues. This CDR3 is CASSYVRGYTF. The CDR3 coding sequence is TGTGCCAGCAGCTACGTTAGAGGCTACACCTTC. Using reference TRBV2 and TRBJ1-2 for the parts outside the CDR3, the full variable domain is EPEVTQTPSHQVTQMGQEVILRCVPISNHLYFYWYRQILGQKVEFLVSFYNNEISEKSEIFDDQFSVERPDGSNFTLKIRSTKLEDSAMYFCASSYVRGYTFGSGTRLTVV.

This clone showed up just once. This chain connects TRBV6-6 to TRBJ1-1, with TRBD1 identical over 7 bases. Germline values: CDR1 MNHNY, CDR2 SVGAGI (reference sequence). This CDR3 has 14 amino acids. J lost 2 bases, V lost 8 bases, and 8 bases had no gene match. The CDR3 sequence: CASAEGATNTEAFF. The DNA of the CDR3 is TGTGCCAGCGCCGAGGGGGCAACTAACACTGAAGCTTTCTTT.

The chain employs TRBV19 and TRBJ2-7; 10 bases agree with TRBD2. Germline V gene lookup returns CDR1 LNHDA and CDR2 SQIVND (reference sequence). The J segment lost 5 bases and the V segment lost 4 bases, leaving 11 bases of the junction unmatched. The CDR3 is 16 residues long. This CDR3 is CASSTQIAGGADEQYF. The CDR3 nucleotides read TGTGCCAGTAGTACCCAAATAGCGGGGGGTGCCGACGAGCAGTACTTC.

This chain uses TRBV5-4 with TRBJ2-3; 10 bases map to TRBD2. Germline lookup yields CDR1 SGHNT and CDR2 YYREEE (reference sequence). Trimming removed 4 bases from V and 6 bases from J; junction bases left unmatched: 11. The CDR3 has 16 amino acids. The CDR3 DNA reads as TGTGCCAGCAGCAATGTGCCTACTAGCGGGGAGGATACGCAGTATTTT. Its protein is CASSNVPTSGEDTQYF.

The CDR3 sequence: CAISEYPSGGLYEQYF. The CDR3 DNA sequence: TGTGCCATCAGTGAGTATCCTAGCGGGGGTCTCTACGAGCAGTACTTC. The rearrangement links TRBV10-3 to TRBJ2-7, with TRBD2 matching 10 bases. Trimming cost V 1 base and J 3 bases; bases outside gene matches: 6. Germline CDR1 and CDR2: ENHRY and SYGVKD. The CDR3 covers 16 residues.

The V and J genes are TRBV6-5 and TRBJ2-7, with 7 bases matching TRBD1. The CDR3 runs 14 residues. V lost 8 bases, J lost 1 base, and 8 bases stayed unmatched. Germline V gene lookup returns CDR1 MNHEY and CDR2 SVGAGI. As DNA, the CDR3 is TGTGCCAGCCGATACGAGACAGGGTCCTACGAGCAGTACTTC. It encodes CASRYETGSYEQYF.